This T cell receptor (beta chain) is from a study of metastatic and nonmetastatic thyroid tumors. Study-level information: Malignant thyroid and benign thyroid patients provided blood and tumor or nodule tissue whose repertoires were compared.

Per the study methods: Construction of a distant-metastasis classifier for papillary thyroid cancer relied on CDR3 differences across clinicopathological groups. TCRdb re-analyzed the PCR reads using MiXCR. These V and J calls originate from TCRdb's pipeline instead of the authors' own analysis. The sample has some 23,000 clones, over 25% seen once. Only one count was recorded for this clone. What it binds is not known. Thyroid surgery was preceded by no treatment in any patient. The germline gives CDR1 SGHTA, CDR2 FQGNSA. The CDR3 is 15 residues long. The ends lost 5 bases at V and 3 bases at J; junction bases unmatched: 9. Study conclusions and caveats: The reported finding was significantly higher TCR beta diversity in malignant thyroid tumors relative to benign nodules, in blood and tumor.

The rearrangement joins TRBV7-2 to TRBJ2-7; 8 nucleotides match TRBD1. The source is a female donor with papillary thyroid cancer or a benign thyroid nodule (not recorded which). Some clones in this sample may be carry-over from other donors' samples. The sequenced sample consisted of tumor tissue. The CDR3: CASSTTAGTGYEQYF. The CDR3 region has the DNA TGTGCCAGCAGCACTACGGCCGGGACAGGCTACGAGCAGTACTTC.